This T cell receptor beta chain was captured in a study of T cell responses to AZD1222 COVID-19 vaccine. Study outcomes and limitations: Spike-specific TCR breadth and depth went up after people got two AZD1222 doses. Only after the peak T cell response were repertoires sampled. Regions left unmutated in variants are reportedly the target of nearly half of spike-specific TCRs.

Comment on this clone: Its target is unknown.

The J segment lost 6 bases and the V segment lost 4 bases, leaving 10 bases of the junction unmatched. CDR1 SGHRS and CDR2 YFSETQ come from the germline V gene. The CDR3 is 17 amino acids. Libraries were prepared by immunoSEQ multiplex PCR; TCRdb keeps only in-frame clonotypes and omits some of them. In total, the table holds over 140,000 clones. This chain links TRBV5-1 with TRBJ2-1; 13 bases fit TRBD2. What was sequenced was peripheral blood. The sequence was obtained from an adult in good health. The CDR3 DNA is TGCGCCAGCAGCCCCGGGGCAGGGACTAGCGGGGTCAATGAGCAGTTCTTC. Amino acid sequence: CASSPGAGTSGVNEQFF. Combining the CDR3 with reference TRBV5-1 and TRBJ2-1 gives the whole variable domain KAGVTQTPRYLIKTRGQQVTLSCSPISGHRSVSWYQQTPGQGLQFLFEYFSETQRNKGNFPGRFSGRQFSNSRSEMNVSTLELGDSALYLCASSPGAGTSGVNEQFFGPGTRLTVL.